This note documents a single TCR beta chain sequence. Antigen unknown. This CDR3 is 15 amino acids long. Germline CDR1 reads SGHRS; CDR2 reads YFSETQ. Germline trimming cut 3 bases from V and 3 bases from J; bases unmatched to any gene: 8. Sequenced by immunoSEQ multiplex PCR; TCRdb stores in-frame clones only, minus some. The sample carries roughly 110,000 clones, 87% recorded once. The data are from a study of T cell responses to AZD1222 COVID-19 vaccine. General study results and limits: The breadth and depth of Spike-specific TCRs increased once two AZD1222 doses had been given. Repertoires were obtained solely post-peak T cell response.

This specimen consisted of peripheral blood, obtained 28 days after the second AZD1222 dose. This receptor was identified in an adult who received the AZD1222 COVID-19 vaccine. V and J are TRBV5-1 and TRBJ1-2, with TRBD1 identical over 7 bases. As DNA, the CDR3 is TGCGCCAGCAGCTCGCGGACAGGCGCTGACTATGGCTACACCTTC. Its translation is CASSSRTGADYGYTF.